The 21 T cell receptor beta chains reported below all come from one sample, sequenced in a study of metastatic and nonmetastatic thyroid tumors. The entire patient cohort was treatment-naive prior to thyroid surgery. TCRdb re-analyzed the PCR reads through MiXCR. The sample holds about 14,000 clones, over 25% seen once. The sequencing sample was made of tumor tissue. These receptors were obtained from a female donor with papillary thyroid cancer or a benign thyroid nodule (not recorded which). Some clones in this sample may be carry-over from other donors' samples.

In its sample, this clone was seen a few times. The chain employs TRBV27 and TRBJ1-6; D is possibly TRBD1 (5 bases). This CDR3 has 17 residues. With 3 bases removed from V and 9 bases from J, the gap between germline ends came to 21 bases. The germline CDR1 and CDR2 sequences are MNHEY and SMNVEV (reference sequence). CDR3 sequence reads: CASSLSAGGEGRSPLHF. As DNA, the CDR3 is TGTGCCAGCAGTTTGTCCGCCGGGGGGGAAGGACGTTCACCCCTCCACTTT.

V is TRBV19 and J is TRBJ2-1, with 7 bases fitting TRBD2. After removal of 5 bases from V and 4 bases from J, the junction contained 11 bases not matched to a gene. This CDR3 contains 16 residues. Germline V gene sequence: CDR1 LNHDA, CDR2 SQIVND (reference sequence). In DNA form, the CDR3 reads TGTGCCAGTAGTTCCATAGGACTAGTCGGTTACAATGAGCAGTTCTTC. It codes for CASSSIGLVGYNEQFF. The entire variable domain, with the rest obtained from reference TRBV19 and TRBJ2-1, is as follows: DGGITQSPKYLFRKEGQNVTLSCEQNLNHDAMYWYRQDPGQGLRLIYYSQIVNDFQKGDIAEGYSVSREKKESFPLTVTSAQKNPTAFYLCASSSIGLVGYNEQFFGPGTRLTVL.

This clone was counted between two and nine times. This chain joins TRBV20-1 and TRBJ2-6, with TRBD1 matching over 8 bases. The CDR3 loop spans 16 amino acids. Germline V lookup: CDR1 DFQATT, CDR2 SNEGSKA (reference sequence). V shed 3 bases, J shed 0 bases, and the junction held 4 bases outside the gene matches. The CDR3 loop is CSASTGGTSGANVLTF. As DNA, the CDR3 is TGCAGTGCTAGCACAGGGGGGACCTCTGGGGCCAACGTCCTGACTTTC.

The chain is built from TRBV11-3 and TRBJ2-7, with 12 bases aligning to TRBD1. After removal of 6 bases from V and 5 bases from J, the junction contained 11 bases not matched to a gene. The CDR3 runs to 16 residues. Germline CDR1 and CDR2: SGHNT and YENEEA. As DNA, the CDR3 is TGTGCCAGCAGTCCCCTTAGGGACAGGGGGCATGACGAGCAGTACTTC. Its protein product is CASSPLRDRGHDEQYF.

This clone was seen repeatedly, ten times or more. This chain uses TRBV3-1 with TRBJ2-5, with TRBD2 matching over 14 bases. CDR3 length: 16 residues. Trimming at V came to 5 bases and at J to 5 bases, leaving 7 bases not matched to a gene. Germline loops: CDR1 LGHDT, CDR2 YNNKEL (reference sequence). The CDR3 region has the DNA TGTGCCAGCAGCGGAACCGGGACTAGCGGGAGTGAGACCCAGTACTTC. Protein product: CASSGTGTSGSETQYF.

This clone was detected many times. The gene calls are TRBV28 and TRBJ2-2; D call uncertain. Per germline, CDR1 MDHEN and CDR2 SYDVKM. This CDR3 spans 13 amino acids. Deletions cut 5 bases from V and 0 bases from J, with 4 bases between. The CDR3 coding sequence is TGTGCCAGCAGTGATACGAACACCGGGGAGCTGTTTTTT. This encodes CASSDTNTGELFF.

J is TRBJ2-7 and V is TRBV20-1; D might be TRBD2 (5 bases). Germline CDR1 DFQATT, CDR2 SNEGSKA (reference sequence). V was cut by 2 bases and J by 7 bases, with 15 bases left in between. This CDR3 has 13 residues. For the CDR3, the DNA is TGCAGTGCTAGATACGCCGGACGGGGTGAGCAGTACTTC. Its translation is CSARYAGRGEQYF.

The V call is TRBV7-2, the J call TRBJ1-2; D gene ambiguous. CDR1 and CDR2 from the germline V gene are SGHTA and FQGNSA. This CDR3 has 13 residues. The V end lost 3 bases, the J end lost 8 bases, and 13 bases lay between the germline ends. The CDR3 reads CASSLGPDSGYTF. In DNA, the CDR3 is TGTGCCAGCAGCTTGGGTCCAGATAGCGGCTACACCTTC.

This clone is termed medium-sized. The chain is built from TRBV28 and TRBJ1-4; TRBD1 might be the D (6 bases). This CDR3 comprises 18 residues. Germline lookup yields CDR1 MDHEN and CDR2 SYDVKM. V was trimmed by 6 bases and J by 4 bases, leaving 24 bases between them. CDR3 loop: CASRAPGQGRGRNEKLFF. DNA for the CDR3: TGTGCCAGCAGGGCCCCGGGGCAGGGGAGAGGGCGTAATGAAAAACTGTTTTTT. Variable domain in full (rest from reference TRBV28 and TRBJ1-4): DVKVTQSSRYLVKRTGEKVFLECVQDMDHENMFWYRQDPGLGLRLIYFSYDVKMKEKGDIPEGYSVSREKKERFSLILESASTNQTSMYLCASRAPGQGRGRNEKLFFGSGTQLSVL.

This clone appeared a few times. The rearrangement joins TRBV2 to TRBJ2-7; possibly TRBD1 for D (7 bases). The CDR3 consists of 14 residues. In germline, CDR1 is SNHLY, CDR2 FYNNEI. Trimming took 8 bases from V and 1 from J, leaving 15 bases between them. The CDR3 bases are TGTGCCAGCCGCGGGACAGATACTTCCTACGAGCAGTACTTC. Its protein is CASRGTDTSYEQYF. The variable domain in full, with the rest retrieved from reference TRBV2 and TRBJ2-7, is EPEVTQTPSHQVTQMGQEVILRCVPISNHLYFYWYRQILGQKVEFLVSFYNNEISEKSEIFDDQFSVERPDGSNFTLKIRSTKLEDSAMYFCASRGTDTSYEQYFGPGTRLTVT.

The chain carries TRBV5-4 and TRBJ1-6; D unclear. Germline lookup yields CDR1 SGHNT and CDR2 YYREEE (reference sequence). Deletions cut 1 base from V and 6 bases from J, with 8 bases between. The CDR3 spans 14 residues. This CDR3 reads CASSLSQVNSPLHF. DNA for the CDR3: TGTGCCAGCAGCTTGTCGCAGGTTAATTCACCCCTCCACTTT.

This clone was detected many times. The V gene is TRBV18, the J gene TRBJ1-3; D ambiguous. The CDR3 is made up of 15 amino acids. Germline V gives CDR1 KGHSH, CDR2 LQKENI. V was trimmed by 0 bases and J by 4 bases, leaving 10 bases between them. The CDR3 DNA reads TGTGCCAGCTCACCACCCCTGACGGCGGGAAACACCATATATTTT. Protein product: CASSPPLTAGNTIYF.

The chain is built from TRBV11-2 and TRBJ2-7; D is undetermined. Trimming removed 0 bases from V and 4 bases from J, with 10 bases in between. This CDR3 region has 14 residues. Per germline, CDR1 SGHAT and CDR2 FQNNGV. The CDR3 nucleotides are TGTGCCAGCAGCTTAGATACTATCCGATACGAGCAGTACTTC. Protein sequence: CASSLDTIRYEQYF.

This clone was seen a few times. The rearrangement links TRBV6-4 to TRBJ2-2; TRBD1 is a possible D gene (5 bases). Trimming stripped 7 bases from V and 3 bases from J, with 12 bases between. CDR3 length equals 14 residues. The germline V gene has CDR1 MRHNA and CDR2 SNTAGT. CDR3 nucleotides: TGTGCCAGCACCCTGGACACGGACACCGGGGAGCTGTTTTTT. It translates to CASTLDTDTGELFF.

In its sample, this clone was seen many times. This sequence may be a read error, since a much larger clone differs from it by one base. V usage is TRBV19 and J usage is TRBJ1-6; D is undetermined. The germline V gene encodes CDR1 LNHDA and CDR2 SQIVND (reference sequence). The CDR3 covers 14 residues. The CDR3 region has the DNA TGTGCCAGTAGCTCACTCTCCTATGATTCACCCCTCCACTTT. Protein: CASSSLSYDSPLHF.

The genes are TRBV20-1 and TRBJ2-7; D may be TRBD1 (6 bases). Trimming shortened V by 5 bases and J by 3 bases, and 17 bases separated the two germline ends. The germline CDR1 and CDR2 sequences are DFQATT and SNEGSKA (reference sequence). This CDR3 contains 14 residues. CDR3 nucleotide sequence: TGCAGTGCTTCCGCGGACGCCAGGGGCTACGAGCAGTACTTC. It yields the protein CSASADARGYEQYF.

The chain is built from TRBV20-1 and TRBJ2-7; D is unclear. The CDR3 consists of 14 residues. Germline values: CDR1 DFQATT, CDR2 SNEGSKA (reference sequence). The V gene lost 0 bases and the J gene lost 2 bases, with 11 bases spanning the gap. The DNA of the CDR3 is TGCAGTGCTAGAGATAGGGTGTCGCCCTACGAGCAGTACTTC. This codes for CSARDRVSPYEQYF.

This clone ranks as medium-sized (0.01 to 0.1%). This rearrangement joins TRBV20-1 to TRBJ2-7, with no clear D. V shed 5 bases and J shed 3 bases, with 11 bases lying between them. The CDR3 has 12 amino acids. From germline, CDR1 is DFQATT and CDR2 SNEGSKA (reference sequence). The CDR3 reads CSAAGTNYEQYF. The CDR3 DNA reads as TGCAGTGCTGCTGGCACAAACTACGAGCAGTACTTC.

This clone counts as medium-sized. This rearrangement joins TRBV13 to TRBJ2-3; 7 bases align to TRBD2. The germline gives CDR1 PRHDT, CDR2 FYEKMQ (reference sequence). The V and J ends lost 5 bases and 2 bases, in that order; junction bases with no gene match: 7. There are 15 residues in the CDR3. CDR3 amino acids: CASSPRTSTTDTQYF. In DNA, the CDR3 is TGTGCCAGCAGCCCTCGGACTAGTACCACAGATACGCAGTATTTT.

This chain links TRBV27 with TRBJ1-6; D not resolved. Trimming took off 5 bases at V and 7 bases at J, with 9 bases between the two ends. Germline CDR1 reads MNHEY; CDR2 reads SMNVEV (reference sequence). The CDR3 has 13 residues. The CDR3 DNA follows: TGTGCCAGCAGTCCCCAGAGGAATTCACCCCTCCACTTT. As protein: CASSPQRNSPLHF.

The chain carries TRBV6-2 or TRBV6-3 and TRBJ1-1; D not resolved. CDR1 is MNHEY, CDR2 SVGEGT, per germline. This CDR3 is 15 amino acids long. With 5 bases removed from V and 4 bases from J, the gap between germline ends came to 17 bases. The CDR3 is CASSPNLGVVTEAFF. In nucleotides, the CDR3 is TGTGCCAGCAGTCCCAACCTGGGTGTAGTCACTGAAGCTTTCTTT.